In this sample, the clone carrying this TCR beta chain turned up many times. This sample was taken from a study of T cells in Graves' hyperthyroidism and ophthalmopathy. Amplification of TCR beta CDR3 regions used RNA as the template. HTBI primers were the set used in a first-round RT-PCR of the TCR CDR3. TCRdb processed the multiplex PCR reads anew with MiXCR; each CDR3 protein has one entry. The table records around 300,000 distinct CDR3 sequences, roughly an eighth of them present only once. The sample comprised blood. The receptor was isolated from a woman in her 40s with Graves' hyperthyroidism.

The CDR3 reads CSVRGQRSTDTQYF. In DNA, the CDR3 is TGCAGTGTGAGAGGACAGCGCAGCACAGATACGCAGTATTTT. The V and J genes are TRBV20-1 and TRBJ2-3; TRBD1 is a possible D gene (6 bases). This CDR3 comprises 14 residues. Per germline, CDR1 DFQATT and CDR2 SNEGSKA (reference sequence). With 7 bases removed from V and 0 bases from J, the gap between germline ends came to 14 bases.